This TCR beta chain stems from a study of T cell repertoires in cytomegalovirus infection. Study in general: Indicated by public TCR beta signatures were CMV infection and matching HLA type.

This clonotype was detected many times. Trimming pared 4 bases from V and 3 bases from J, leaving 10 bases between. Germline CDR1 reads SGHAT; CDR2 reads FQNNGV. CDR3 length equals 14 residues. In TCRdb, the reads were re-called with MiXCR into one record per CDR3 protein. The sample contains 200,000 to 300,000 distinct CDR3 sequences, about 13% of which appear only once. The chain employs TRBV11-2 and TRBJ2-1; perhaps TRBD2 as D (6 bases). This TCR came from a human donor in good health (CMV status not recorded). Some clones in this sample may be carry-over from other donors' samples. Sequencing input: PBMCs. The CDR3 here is CASSSGLLYNEQFF. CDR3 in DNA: TGTGCCAGCAGCTCGGGACTCCTCTACAATGAGCAGTTCTTC.